Following are 27 T cell receptor beta chains from one sample sequenced in a study of T cell responses to AZD1222 COVID-19 vaccine. Some clones are missing from TCRdb's copy, which holds only in-frame ones; the method was immunoSEQ multiplex PCR. The sample consists of tens of thousands of clones, more than 75% of them appearing once. The specimen was peripheral blood, collected on day 0 of AZD1222 vaccination. These receptors were obtained from an adult in good health.

The chain employs TRBV12-5 and TRBJ2-3; 8 nucleotides agree with TRBD2. This CDR3 contains 13 residues. The germline gives CDR1 LGHNT, CDR2 FRNRAP. With 5 bases clipped from V and 12 bases from J, the junction kept 10 bases outside the gene matches. CDR3 sequence: CASGPREGTAQYF. In DNA, the CDR3 is TGTGCTAGTGGTCCCCGGGAGGGGACTGCTCAGTATTTT.

V is TRBV27 and J is TRBJ2-7; 11 bases fit TRBD1. Germline V gene data show CDR1 as MNHEY and CDR2 as SMNVEV (reference sequence). V lost 6 bases, J lost 6 bases, and 10 bases stayed unmatched. The CDR3 is 15 residues long. CDR3 sequence (DNA): TGTGCCAGCAGGCTTAAGGGACAGGGGGTTCGCGAGCAGTACTTC. Its protein product is CASRLKGQGVREQYF.

This CDR3 is CASSYRGDRDEQYF. CDR3 bases: TGTGCCAGCAGCTACAGGGGAGACCGCGACGAGCAGTACTTC. The rearrangement uses TRBV13 and TRBJ2-7; 7 nucleotides match TRBD1. This CDR3 region has 14 residues. Germline V lookup: CDR1 PRHDT, CDR2 FYEKMQ (reference sequence). The V segment lost 4 bases and the J segment 5 bases; nucleotides outside the gene matches: 8.

The rearrangement joins TRBV27 to TRBJ2-7; the D gene is possibly TRBD1 (5 bases). This CDR3 has 11 amino acids. The germline V gene encodes CDR1 MNHEY and CDR2 SMNVEV (reference sequence). The germline V and J ends were trimmed by 6 bases and 11 bases, with 14 bases remaining between them. The CDR3: CASSFRGNKYF. The DNA for the CDR3 is TGTGCCAGCAGCTTTAGGGGCAATAAGTACTTC.

This clone is a singleton in its sample. The chain has TRBV9 and TRBJ2-6, with D unclear. Germline V gene data show CDR1 as SGDLS and CDR2 as YYNGEE. V shed 3 bases and J shed 1 base, with 5 bases lying between them. The CDR3 runs to 14 residues. For the CDR3, the DNA is TGTGCCAGCAGCGCCGCGTCTGGGGCCAACGTCCTGACTTTC. It encodes CASSAASGANVLTF.

This chain links TRBV2 with TRBJ2-5; D not resolved. V gave up 7 bases and J gave up 4 bases, with 16 bases separating them. Germline-derived CDR1 and CDR2 are SNHLY and FYNNEI. The CDR3 consists of 14 residues. The CDR3 reads CASNNPGVGETQYF. The DNA for the CDR3 is TGTGCCAGCAACAATCCTGGGGTCGGAGAGACCCAGTACTTC.

The rearrangement joins TRBV29-1 to TRBJ1-2, with 8 bases aligning to TRBD1. The CDR3 is 12 amino acids. The trim removed 4 bases at V and 5 bases at J, leaving 3 bases unmatched. Germline values: CDR1 SQVTM, CDR2 ANQGSEA. CDR3 residues: CSVGTGTYGYTF. The CDR3 nucleotides are TGCAGCGTTGGGACAGGGACGTATGGCTACACCTTC.

The CDR3 DNA is TGTGCCAGCAGTCTCAGGAATAGGGGTTCACCCCTCCACTTT. Translating it yields CASSLRNRGSPLHF. The chain recombines TRBV6-5 with TRBJ1-6; perhaps TRBD1 as D (5 bases). V dropped 5 bases and J dropped 9 bases, with 14 bases sitting between them. The germline gives CDR1 MNHEY, CDR2 SVGAGI. This CDR3 comprises 14 residues.

This chain connects TRBV6-5 to TRBJ2-5, with D perhaps TRBD1 (7 bases). The V and J ends lost 2 bases and 5 bases respectively, with 18 bases between them. Looked up from germline, CDR1 is MNHEY and CDR2 is SVGAGI. The CDR3 is 16 amino acids. CDR3 nucleotide sequence: TGTGCCAGCAGTTACGGCGGGGCAGGGGGAAGCGAGACCCAGTACTTC. Translating it yields CASSYGGAGGSETQYF.

This chain links TRBV7-2 with TRBJ1-5, with TRBD1 matching over 9 bases. This CDR3 has 18 residues. Germline lookup yields CDR1 SGHTA and CDR2 FQGNSA. V dropped 4 bases and J dropped 2; count of bases not matched to a gene: 12. This chain's CDR3 is CASSSGTGTLWGNQPQHF. CDR3 DNA sequence: TGTGCCAGCAGCTCCGGGACAGGGACCCTCTGGGGCAATCAGCCCCAGCATTTT. Together with reference TRBV7-2 and TRBJ1-5, the CDR3 gives the full variable domain: GAGVSQSPSNKVTEKGKDVELRCDPISGHTALYWYRQSLGQGLEFLIYFQGNSAPDKSGLPSDRFSAERTGGSVSTLTIQRTQQEDSAVYLCASSSGTGTLWGNQPQHFGDGTRLSIL.

The chain combines TRBV27 with TRBJ1-4; D is possibly TRBD1 (5 bases). The CDR3 spans 15 residues. Germline CDR1 is MNHEY and CDR2 is SMNVEV (reference sequence). Trimming removed 1 base at V and 6 bases at J, with 12 bases between. This CDR3 is CASSLWGGFDEKLFF. The CDR3 nucleotides are TGTGCCAGCAGTTTATGGGGGGGATTTGATGAAAAACTGTTTTTT.

The V and J genes are TRBV2 and TRBJ1-1, with 10 bases that match TRBD1. Germline CDR1 and CDR2: SNHLY and FYNNEI. The V gene end was trimmed by 5 bases and the J gene end by 4 bases; junction bases not matched to a gene: 13. CDR3 length equals 17 residues. The CDR3: CASSTTGGLMVGTEAFF. In DNA form, the CDR3 reads TGTGCCAGCAGTACGACAGGGGGCTTAATGGTCGGCACTGAAGCTTTCTTT.

This rearrangement joins TRBV7-2 to TRBJ2-7; TRBD1 agrees at 9 bases. Trimming at V came to 2 bases and at J to 4 bases, leaving 3 bases not matched to a gene. Looked up from germline, CDR1 is SGHTA and CDR2 is FQGNSA. This CDR3 contains 14 residues. In DNA, the CDR3 is TGTGCCAGCAGCTTATTCGGACAGGGGTACGAGCAGTACTTC. The encoded protein is CASSLFGQGYEQYF.

This chain uses TRBV11-2 with TRBJ1-2, with D perhaps matching TRBD1 (5 bases). Trimming took off 5 bases at V and 4 bases at J, with 8 bases between the two ends. CDR3 length equals 12 residues. CDR1 is SGHAT and CDR2 is FQNNGV in the germline V gene. CDR3 sequence: CASSHTGYGYTF. In nucleotides, the CDR3 is TGTGCCAGCAGCCATACAGGCTATGGCTACACCTTC.

V and J are TRBV5-1 and TRBJ2-2; 11 bases are a match to TRBD1. The CDR3 length is 16 residues. The J segment lost 3 bases and the V segment lost 0 bases, leaving 1 base of the junction unmatched. The germline V gene has CDR1 SGHRS and CDR2 YFSETQ. The CDR3 region has the DNA TGCGCCAGCAGCTTGGGGACAGGGGGCTACACCGGGGAGCTGTTTTTT. This gives the protein CASSLGTGGYTGELFF.

The J gene is TRBJ1-5, the V gene TRBV5-4, with D possibly being TRBD1 (5 bases). The V gene's germline CDR1 is SGHNT and CDR2 YYREEE (reference sequence). The CDR3 runs to 12 residues. Trimming removed 7 bases from V and 5 bases from J, with 10 bases in between. In nucleotides, the CDR3 is TGTGCCAGCTCGGTAGGGGATCAGCCCCAGCATTTT. Translated, it gives CASSVGDQPQHF.

This clone was seen a single time. This rearrangement joins TRBV7-2 to TRBJ1-5, with D perhaps matching TRBD1 (5 bases). CDR1 is SGHTA, CDR2 FQGNSA, per germline. This CDR3 contains 12 residues. Trimming stripped 4 bases from V and 6 bases from J, with 7 bases between. CDR3 nucleotide sequence: TGTGCCAGCAGCTCAGGGTTTCAGCCCCAGCATTTT. Protein sequence: CASSSGFQPQHF. The whole variable domain, remainder taken from reference TRBV7-2 and TRBJ1-5, is GAGVSQSPSNKVTEKGKDVELRCDPISGHTALYWYRQSLGQGLEFLIYFQGNSAPDKSGLPSDRFSAERTGGSVSTLTIQRTQQEDSAVYLCASSSGFQPQHFGDGTRLSIL.

V and J are TRBV2 and TRBJ2-7; a possible D gene is TRBD2 (7 bases). The CDR3 runs 14 residues. Trimming took 3 bases from V and 6 from J, leaving 15 bases between them. Germline V gene sequence: CDR1 SNHLY, CDR2 FYNNEI. The CDR3, as DNA: TGTGCCAGCAGTGATTTGGGGGGGCGGGCCGAGCAGTACTTC. Its translation is CASSDLGGRAEQYF.

The V call is TRBV7-9, the J call TRBJ2-3, with TRBD1 matching 11 bases. J lost 4 bases, V lost 2 bases, and 8 bases had no gene match. The CDR3 has 17 residues. From germline, CDR1 is SEHNR and CDR2 FQNEAQ (reference sequence). CDR3 residues: CASSLNLGQGASDTQYF. CDR3 bases: TGTGCCAGCAGCTTAAATCTAGGACAGGGGGCTTCAGATACGCAGTATTTT.

This chain connects TRBV10-3 to TRBJ2-7; 8 nucleotides line up with TRBD2. This CDR3 has 14 residues. The germline CDR1 and CDR2 sequences are ENHRY and SYGVKD. V dropped 6 bases and J dropped 7; count of bases not matched to a gene: 11. The CDR3 spells CAIRGTGGSGEQYF. DNA for the CDR3: TGTGCCATCAGGGGGACGGGGGGGTCTGGAGAGCAGTACTTC.

J is TRBJ2-5 and V is TRBV5-1; TRBD2 is a possible D gene (7 bases). The V gene's germline CDR1 is SGHRS and CDR2 YFSETQ. This CDR3 has 14 residues. V dropped 0 bases and J dropped 5 bases, with 11 bases sitting between them. Written as DNA, the CDR3 is TGCGCCAGCAGCTTGGCACGGGGGGCGGAGACCCAGTACTTC. This codes for CASSLARGAETQYF.

The chain has TRBV7-8 and TRBJ1-4; D not resolved. The germline gives CDR1 SGHVS, CDR2 FQNEAQ. Deletions cut 2 bases from V and 1 base from J, with 11 bases between. The CDR3 runs to 16 residues. The chain's CDR3 is CASSLKYTLTNEKLFF. CDR3 DNA: TGTGCCAGCAGCTTAAAGTACACGCTAACTAATGAAAAACTGTTTTTT.

This chain uses TRBV5-1 with TRBJ2-3; 7 bases fit TRBD2. CDR1 SGHRS and CDR2 YFSETQ come from the germline V gene. The CDR3 has 17 amino acids. The ends lost 4 bases at V and 2 bases at J; junction bases unmatched: 13. CDR3 sequence: CASSGGASGTPTDTQYF. CDR3 coding DNA: TGCGCCAGCAGCGGTGGAGCTAGCGGAACACCCACAGATACGCAGTATTTT.

The V and J genes are TRBV5-8 and TRBJ1-3; D is ambiguous. CDR1 and CDR2 from the germline V gene are SGHTS and YDEGEE. The V end was cut by 4 bases, the J end by 1 base, with 15 bases between. The CDR3 is 16 residues long. This CDR3 reads CASSLPGVGSGNTIYF. The CDR3 DNA reads TGTGCCAGCAGCCTCCCGGGAGTAGGGTCTGGAAACACCATATATTTT.

The chain couples TRBV18 to TRBJ2-5; 10 bases line up with TRBD2. Germline values: CDR1 KGHSH, CDR2 LQKENI. The CDR3 totals 17 residues. J gave up 4 bases and V 1 base, and 9 bases lay outside the gene matches. CDR3 protein: CASSPLRASGGTETQYF. In DNA form, the CDR3 reads TGTGCCAGCTCACCACTGCGTGCTAGCGGGGGAACAGAGACCCAGTACTTC.

This clone appeared once. This chain links TRBV3-1 (or the pseudogene TRBV3-2) with TRBJ1-1; 7 nucleotides align to TRBD1. J gave up 1 base and V 4 bases, and 6 bases lay outside the gene matches. The CDR3 totals 15 residues. Germline lookup yields CDR1 LGHDT and CDR2 YNNKEL (reference sequence). The DNA of the CDR3 is TGTGCCAGCAGCCCCGGACAGGCCCAGAACACTGAAGCTTTCTTT. The encoded protein is CASSPGQAQNTEAFF.

This chain connects TRBV14 to TRBJ1-5; the D is unclear. The ends were cut back, 0 bases at V and 7 bases at J, with 7 bases in the middle. From germline, CDR1 is SGHDN and CDR2 FVKESK. This CDR3 has 13 amino acids. CDR3 residues: CASSQDSRQPQHF. CDR3 coding DNA: TGTGCCAGCAGCCAAGATTCGAGGCAGCCCCAGCATTTT.